The subject of this entry is one T cell receptor (beta chain). This sample was taken from a study of T cell changes during pregnancy in multiple sclerosis. Only in-frame clones appear in the TCRdb table, and some are missing; sequencing was by immunoSEQ multiplex PCR. Found here are roughly 11,000 clones, 84% of them singletons; the top ten hold about 11%. Trimming cost V 6 bases and J 0 bases, with 9 bases left between them. The CDR3 is 15 residues long. Per germline, CDR1 LGHNA and CDR2 YSLEER. The chain links TRBV4-3 to TRBJ2-6; maybe TRBD1 (5 bases). This TCR was recovered from a female donor in good health, enrolled as a control in a pregnancy study. This specimen was CD8+ T cells from peripheral blood mononuclear cells, taken after pregnancy. CDR3 sequence: CASRVDSSGANVLTF. The DNA of the CDR3 is TGCGCCAGCAGGGTCGACAGCTCTGGGGCCAACGTCCTGACTTTC.